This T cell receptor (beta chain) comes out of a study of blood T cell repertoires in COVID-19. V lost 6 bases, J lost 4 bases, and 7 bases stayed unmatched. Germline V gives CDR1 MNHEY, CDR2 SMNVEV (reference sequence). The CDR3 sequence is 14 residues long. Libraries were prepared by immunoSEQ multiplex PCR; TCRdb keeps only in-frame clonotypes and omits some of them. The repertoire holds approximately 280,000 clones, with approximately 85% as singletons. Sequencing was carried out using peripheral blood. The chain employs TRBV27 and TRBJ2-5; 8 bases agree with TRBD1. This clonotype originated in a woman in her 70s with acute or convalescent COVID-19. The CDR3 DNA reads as TGTGCCAGCAGCCGGGACAGGTTAGGAGAGACCCAGTACTTC. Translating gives CASSRDRLGETQYF.